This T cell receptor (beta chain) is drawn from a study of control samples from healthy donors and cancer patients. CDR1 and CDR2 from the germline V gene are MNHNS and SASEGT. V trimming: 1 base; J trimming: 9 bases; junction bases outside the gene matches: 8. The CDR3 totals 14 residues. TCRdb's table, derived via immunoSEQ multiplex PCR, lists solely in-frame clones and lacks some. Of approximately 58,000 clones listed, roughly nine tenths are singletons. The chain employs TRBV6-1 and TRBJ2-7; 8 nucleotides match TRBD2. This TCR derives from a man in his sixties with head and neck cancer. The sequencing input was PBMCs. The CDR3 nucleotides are TGTGCCAGCAGTGAAGTGGGGGGACGGGGGGGGCAGTACTTC. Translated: CASSEVGGRGGQYF.